The sequence of this T cell receptor beta chain was determined in a study of CD8+ T cells in alopecia areata. This clone was picked up many times. These gene names are mouse names. The read gets to within 4 residues of the CDR3 end, and the germline J gene fills in the rest. Combined cutaneous lymph node cells underwent sorting by CD4, CD8alpha, NKG2D, NKG2ACE and additional markers. The CDR3 has 13 amino acids. The V end was cut by 0 bases, the J end by 6 bases, with 5 bases between. The germline gives CDR1 NSQYPW, CDR2 LRSPGD (reference sequence). RNA, once extracted, was reverse transcribed into cDNA for use as the sequencing template. Clones were sequenced by immunoSEQ multiplex PCR, and TCRdb holds only the in-frame ones, with some missing. The sample shows 20,000 or so clones, none of them appearing just once.

The chain uses TRBV1 and TRBJ1-4; no clear D. The TCR originated in a C3H/HeJ mouse with alopecia areata. This strain's MHC haplotype is H2-k. Sample: CD8+ T cells sorted from a lymph node. This CDR3 reads CTCSADGDERLFF. The sequenced CDR3 bases are TGCACCTGCAGTGCAGATGGGGACGAA.